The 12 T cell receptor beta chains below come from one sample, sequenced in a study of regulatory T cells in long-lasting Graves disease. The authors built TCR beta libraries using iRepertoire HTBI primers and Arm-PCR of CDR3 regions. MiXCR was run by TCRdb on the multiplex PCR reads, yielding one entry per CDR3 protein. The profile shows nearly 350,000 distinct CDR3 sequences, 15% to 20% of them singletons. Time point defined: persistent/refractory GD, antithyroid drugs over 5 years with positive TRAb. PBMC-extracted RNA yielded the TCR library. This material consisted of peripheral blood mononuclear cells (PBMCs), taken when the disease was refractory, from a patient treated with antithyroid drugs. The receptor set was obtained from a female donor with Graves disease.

CDR3 region: CASSQTGTTWTDTQYF. The CDR3 DNA sequence: TGTGCCAGCAGCCAAACCGGGACAACGTGGACAGATACGCAGTATTTT. The chain employs TRBV14 and TRBJ2-3; D is possibly TRBD1 (6 bases). With 2 bases removed from V and 3 bases from J, the gap between germline ends came to 15 bases. The CDR3 is 16 amino acids. Per the germline V gene, CDR1 is SGHDN and CDR2 is FVKESK. The full variable domain, in which reference TRBV14 and TRBJ2-3 provide the parts outside the CDR3, is EAGVTQFPSHSVIEKGQTVTLRCDPISGHDNLYWYRRVMGKEIKFLLHFVKESKQDESGMPNNRFLAERTGGTYSTLKVQPAELEDSGVYFCASSQTGTTWTDTQYFGPGTRLTVL.

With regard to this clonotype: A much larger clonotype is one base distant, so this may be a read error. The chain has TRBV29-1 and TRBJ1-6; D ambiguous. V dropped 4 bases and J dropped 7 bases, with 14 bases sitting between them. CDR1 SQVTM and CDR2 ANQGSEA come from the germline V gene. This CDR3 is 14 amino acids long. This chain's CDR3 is CSVAFSEPNSPLHF. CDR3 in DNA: TGCAGCGTTGCATTTTCAGAGCCCAATTCACCCCTCCACTTT.

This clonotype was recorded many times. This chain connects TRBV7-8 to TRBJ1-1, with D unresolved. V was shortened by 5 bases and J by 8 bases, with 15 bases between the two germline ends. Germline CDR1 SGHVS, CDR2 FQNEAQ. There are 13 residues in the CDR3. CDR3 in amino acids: CASSPRGRLEAFF. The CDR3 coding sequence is TGTGCCAGCAGCCCCCGCGGACGGCTCGAAGCTTTCTTT. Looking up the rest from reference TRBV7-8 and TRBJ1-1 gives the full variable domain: GAGVSQSPRYKVAKRGQDVALRCDPISGHVSLFWYQQALGQGPEFLTYFQNEAQLDKSGLPSDRFFAERPEGSVSTLKIQRTQQEDSAVYLCASSPRGRLEAFFGQGTRLTVV.

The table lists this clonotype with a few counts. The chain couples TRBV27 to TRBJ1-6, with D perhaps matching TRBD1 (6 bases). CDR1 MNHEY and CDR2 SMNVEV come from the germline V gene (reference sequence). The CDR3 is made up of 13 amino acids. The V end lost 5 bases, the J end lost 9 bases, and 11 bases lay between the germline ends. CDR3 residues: CASSTTGRSPLHF. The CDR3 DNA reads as TGTGCCAGCAGTACAACAGGGCGTTCACCCCTCCACTTT.

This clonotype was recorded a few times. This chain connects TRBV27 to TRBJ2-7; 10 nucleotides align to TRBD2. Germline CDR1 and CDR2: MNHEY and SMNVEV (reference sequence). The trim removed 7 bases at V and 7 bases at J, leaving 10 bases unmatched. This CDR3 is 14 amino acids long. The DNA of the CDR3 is TGTGCCAGCACAGAGCGGGAGGGCTGGGGGGAGCAGTACTTC. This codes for CASTEREGWGEQYF.

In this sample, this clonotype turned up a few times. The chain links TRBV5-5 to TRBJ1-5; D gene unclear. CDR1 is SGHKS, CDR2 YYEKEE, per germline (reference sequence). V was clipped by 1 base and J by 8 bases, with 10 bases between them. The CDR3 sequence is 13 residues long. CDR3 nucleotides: TGTGCCAGCAGCTTGTTGCTTACTGAGCCCCAGCATTTT. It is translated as CASSLLLTEPQHF.

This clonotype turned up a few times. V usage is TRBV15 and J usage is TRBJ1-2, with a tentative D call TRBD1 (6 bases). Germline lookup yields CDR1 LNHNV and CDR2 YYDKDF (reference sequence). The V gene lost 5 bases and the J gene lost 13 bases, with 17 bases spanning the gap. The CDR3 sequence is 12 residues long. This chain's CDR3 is CATSGEIGGFTF. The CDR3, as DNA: TGTGCCACCAGCGGGGAAATAGGGGGTTTCACCTTC. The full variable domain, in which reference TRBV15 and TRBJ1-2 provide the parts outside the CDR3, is DAMVIQNPRYQVTQFGKPVTLSCSQTLNHNVMYWYQQKSSQAPKLLFHYYDKDFNNEADTPDNFQSRRPNTSFCFLDIRSPGLGDTAMYLCATSGEIGGFTFGSGTRLTVV.

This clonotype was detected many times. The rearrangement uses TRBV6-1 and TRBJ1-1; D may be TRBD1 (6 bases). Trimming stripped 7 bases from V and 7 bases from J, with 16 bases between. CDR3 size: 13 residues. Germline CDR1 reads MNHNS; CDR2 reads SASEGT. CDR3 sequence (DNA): TGTGCCAGCACCACTCCGGACAGTCATGAAGCTTTCTTT. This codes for CASTTPDSHEAFF.

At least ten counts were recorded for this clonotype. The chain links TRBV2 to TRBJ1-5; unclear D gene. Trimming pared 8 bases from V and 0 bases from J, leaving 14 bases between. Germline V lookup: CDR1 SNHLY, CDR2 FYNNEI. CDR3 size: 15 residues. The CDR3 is CASRVRAVSNQPQHF. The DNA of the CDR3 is TGTGCCAGCCGGGTCCGAGCCGTTAGCAATCAGCCCCAGCATTTT.

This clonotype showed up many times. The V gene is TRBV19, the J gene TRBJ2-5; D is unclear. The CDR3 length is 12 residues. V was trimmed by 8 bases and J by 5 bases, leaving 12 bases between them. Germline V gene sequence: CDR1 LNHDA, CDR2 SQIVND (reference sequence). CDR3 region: CASGRPRETQYF. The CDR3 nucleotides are TGTGCCAGTGGACGACCGCGGGAGACCCAGTACTTC.

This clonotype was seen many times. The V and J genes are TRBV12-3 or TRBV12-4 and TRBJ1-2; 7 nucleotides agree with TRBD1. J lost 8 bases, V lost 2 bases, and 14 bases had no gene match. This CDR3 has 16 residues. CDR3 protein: CASSLTPRGQVGGYTF. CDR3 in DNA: TGTGCCAGCAGTTTAACCCCTCGCGGACAGGTTGGGGGCTACACCTTC.

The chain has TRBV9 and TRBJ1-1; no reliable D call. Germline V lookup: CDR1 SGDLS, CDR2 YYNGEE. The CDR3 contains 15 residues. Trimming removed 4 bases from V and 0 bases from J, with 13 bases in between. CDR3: CASSRHRVMNTEAFF. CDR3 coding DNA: TGTGCCAGCAGCAGACACAGAGTAATGAACACTGAAGCTTTCTTT.